A single sample gave rise to the 24 T cell receptor beta chains below, sequenced in a study of cytomegalovirus exposure and HLA in healthy donors. PCR primers comprised 60 Vbeta and 13 Jbeta primers. Some clones are missing from TCRdb's copy, which holds only in-frame ones; the method was immunoSEQ multiplex PCR. Of almost 200,000 clones in the sample, over 75% were seen once. The sequenced sample consisted of PBMCs. These TCRs come from a woman aged 50 to 65 in good health and CMV-seronegative.

The V call is TRBV5-1, the J call TRBJ2-7; D may be TRBD2 (5 bases). This CDR3 region has 15 residues. Germline V CDR1 and CDR2: SGHRS, YFSETQ. V was pared by 4 bases and J by 0 bases, with 14 bases between. This CDR3 is CASSLEAALSYEQYF. DNA of the CDR3: TGCGCCAGCAGCCTGGAGGCAGCGCTCTCCTACGAGCAGTACTTC. The variable domain in full, with the rest retrieved from reference TRBV5-1 and TRBJ2-7, is KAGVTQTPRYLIKTRGQQVTLSCSPISGHRSVSWYQQTPGQGLQFLFEYFSETQRNKGNFPGRFSGRQFSNSRSEMNVSTLELGDSALYLCASSLEAALSYEQYFGPGTRLTVT.

The J gene is TRBJ2-4, the V gene TRBV28; D is perhaps TRBD1 (6 bases). This CDR3 is built from 18 residues. The V gene's germline CDR1 is MDHEN and CDR2 SYDVKM. V lost 5 bases, J lost 10 bases, and 30 bases lay in between. The CDR3 sequence is CASSQRATGTQKRYIQYF. The CDR3 DNA is TGTGCCAGCAGTCAAAGGGCTACAGGGACCCAAAAACGCTATATTCAGTACTTC.

The J gene is TRBJ1-5, the V gene TRBV2, with no clear D. Deletions cut 7 bases from V and 2 bases from J, with 15 bases between. Germline CDR1 and CDR2: SNHLY and FYNNEI. The CDR3 totals 15 residues. The CDR3 coding sequence is TGTGCCAGCACCGAACGCGGGGTTCGCAATCAGCCCCAGCATTTT. It specifies CASTERGVRNQPQHF.

The CDR3 bases are TGTGCCAGCAGTTCTACAGGGCCCCCTCCGGGCTACACCTTC. Protein product: CASSSTGPPPGYTF. V and J are TRBV28 and TRBJ1-2, with a possible D match to TRBD1 (6 bases). Germline V lookup: CDR1 MDHEN, CDR2 SYDVKM. V was trimmed by 4 bases and J by 8 bases, leaving 17 bases between them. CDR3 length equals 14 residues.

The chain has TRBV4-1 and TRBJ2-1; D is perhaps TRBD2 (5 bases). The V and J ends lost 3 bases and 6 bases respectively, with 12 bases between them. CDR1 is MGHRA, CDR2 YSYEKL, per germline. The CDR3 has 14 residues. The CDR3 region has the DNA TGCGCCAGCAGCCATCCCCTAGGAGGCAATGAGCAGTTCTTC. It codes for CASSHPLGGNEQFF.

The CDR3 reads CASRTGDRGANSPLHF. CDR3 in DNA: TGTGCCAGCAGGACTGGGGACAGGGGGGCAAATTCACCCCTCCACTTT. V gene TRBV28 combines with J gene TRBJ1-6; 11 bases are shared with TRBD1. Losses at the gene ends were 6 bases for V and 7 bases for J; bases not matched to a gene: 8. Germline loops: CDR1 MDHEN, CDR2 SYDVKM. This CDR3 is built from 16 residues.

The chain employs TRBV4-1 and TRBJ1-5; D gene uncertain. CDR1 is MGHRA and CDR2 is YSYEKL in the germline V gene. The CDR3 consists of 15 residues. V gave up 1 base and J gave up 7 bases, with 14 bases separating them. This chain's CDR3 is CASSQGSLGGQPQHF. Here the CDR3 DNA reads TGCGCCAGCAGCCAAGGTTCGCTAGGAGGGCAGCCCCAGCATTTT.

This clone was seen more than once but under ten times. This chain joins TRBV29-1 and TRBJ1-1; weak D call: TRBD1 (5 bases). Trimming took 3 bases from V and 4 from J, leaving 9 bases between them. The germline CDR1 and CDR2 sequences are SQVTM and ANQGSEA. This CDR3 comprises 12 residues. In DNA, the CDR3 is TGCAGCGTTGATAGGGGATTCACTGAAGCTTTCTTT. Translating gives CSVDRGFTEAFF.

The chain combines TRBV7-7 with TRBJ2-5; 9 positions agree with TRBD2. Germline-derived CDR1 and CDR2 are SSHAT and FNYEAQ (reference sequence). The CDR3 length is 15 residues. J lost 5 bases, V lost 4 bases, and 8 bases had no gene match. This chain's CDR3 is CASSSKGAGGETQYF. DNA of the CDR3: TGTGCCAGCAGCTCCAAGGGAGCGGGAGGTGAGACCCAGTACTTC.

This clone was counted a single time. The chain recombines TRBV7-6 with TRBJ2-3; weak D call: TRBD1 (5 bases). This CDR3 comprises 16 residues. Per germline, CDR1 SGHVS and CDR2 FNYEAQ. Deletions cut 4 bases from V and 2 bases from J, with 16 bases between. This chain's CDR3 is CASSSFGALVTDTQYF. The CDR3 region has the DNA TGTGCCAGCAGCTCCTTTGGGGCCTTGGTCACAGATACGCAGTATTTT.

The chain combines TRBV7-9 with TRBJ1-1, with 9 bases that match TRBD1. This CDR3 is built from 15 residues. The trim removed 5 bases at V and 3 bases at J, leaving 7 bases unmatched. CDR1 SEHNR and CDR2 FQNEAQ come from the germline V gene (reference sequence). The chain's CDR3 is CASSLPRTGDTEAFF. In DNA form, the CDR3 reads TGTGCCAGCAGCCTGCCGCGGACAGGGGACACTGAAGCTTTCTTT.

As concerns this clone: The junction departs from germline at one end; a sequencing error may be responsible. This same CDR3 is encoded by further DNA sequences in the sample. V and J are TRBV12-5 and TRBJ1-1; tentatively, D is TRBD1 (5 bases). Germline V gene lookup returns CDR1 LGHNT and CDR2 FRNRAP. The CDR3 length is 16 residues. Here the CDR3 reads CASGLVGEGTNTEAFF. The DNA of the CDR3 is TGTGCTAGTGGTTTGGTAGGGGAGGGGACGAACACTGAGGCTTTCTTT.

The V and J genes are TRBV18 and TRBJ2-5; 12 positions agree with TRBD2. In germline, CDR1 is KGHSH, CDR2 LQKENI. The CDR3 loop spans 18 amino acids. Unmatched junction bases numbered 10, after V lost 4 bases and J lost 1 base. CDR3 amino acids: CASSLSTSGRVRQETQYF. CDR3 DNA: TGTGCCAGCTCACTTTCGACTAGCGGGAGAGTCCGCCAAGAGACCCAGTACTTC.

The gene calls are TRBV9 and TRBJ1-2, with D perhaps matching TRBD1 (6 bases). Germline assignment: CDR1 SGDLS and CDR2 YYNGEE. Between the trimmed V and J ends, which lost 4 bases and 8 bases, there was a span of 12 bases. CDR3 size: 12 residues. CDR3 DNA: TGTGCCAGCAGCTCCAGGGGTGGCGGCTACACCTTC. Translation: CASSSRGGGYTF.

The chain employs TRBV19 and TRBJ2-7; 9 nucleotides agree with TRBD2. This CDR3 has 17 residues. Germline V gene sequence: CDR1 LNHDA, CDR2 SQIVND (reference sequence). V lost 6 bases to trimming and J lost 3 bases; unmatched junction nucleotides: 15. The DNA of the CDR3 is TGTGCCAGTAGCCCCCGGAATAAAGCGGGAGGAGGCTACGAGCAGTACTTC. Its translation: CASSPRNKAGGGYEQYF.

The CDR3 is CASKRTSGSTDTQYF. In DNA, the CDR3 is TGCGCCAGCAAGAGGACTAGCGGTAGCACAGATACGCAGTATTTT. The chain joins TRBV5-1 to TRBJ2-3, with 10 bases matching TRBD2. The CDR3 has 15 residues. The ends lost 6 bases at V and 0 bases at J; junction bases unmatched: 4. Germline values: CDR1 SGHRS, CDR2 YFSETQ.

V gene TRBV11-1 combines with J gene TRBJ2-7, with a weak D call TRBD1 (6 bases). The CDR3 length is 13 residues. The ends were cut back, 1 base at V and 7 bases at J, with 11 bases in the middle. Germline V gene lookup returns CDR1 SGHAT and CDR2 FQDESV (reference sequence). The DNA for the CDR3 is TGTGCCAGCAGCTTAGGTGGACAGCGGGAGCAGTACTTC. Its protein is CASSLGGQREQYF.

The chain carries TRBV5-1 and TRBJ2-1; 7 bases are a match to TRBD1. This CDR3 is 13 amino acids long. CDR1 SGHRS and CDR2 YFSETQ come from the germline V gene. The trim removed 4 bases at V and 7 bases at J, leaving 5 bases unmatched. CDR3 region: CASSPGTENEQFF. The DNA of the CDR3 is TGCGCCAGCAGCCCCGGGACAGAGAATGAGCAGTTCTTC.

The chain combines TRBV7-3 with TRBJ2-2; D not resolved. The CDR3 is 15 residues long. Trimming pared 5 bases from V and 8 bases from J, leaving 18 bases between. CDR1 and CDR2 (germline): SGHTA, FQGTGA. The chain's CDR3 is CASSRPDPRGGELFF. The CDR3 DNA reads as TGTGCCAGCAGCCGCCCGGATCCGAGAGGAGGGGAGCTGTTTTTT.

V is TRBV7-3 and J is TRBJ2-1; D ambiguous. The V end lost 2 bases, the J end lost 4 bases, and 21 bases lay between the germline ends. Germline V gene data show CDR1 as SGHTA and CDR2 as FQGTGA. The CDR3 totals 18 residues. The CDR3 loop is CASSLGPWANAQYNEQFF. The CDR3, as DNA: TGTGCCAGCAGCTTAGGGCCTTGGGCAAACGCCCAATACAATGAGCAGTTCTTC.

The V and J genes are TRBV18 and TRBJ1-5; D might be TRBD1 (5 bases). Germline assignment: CDR1 KGHSH and CDR2 LQKENI. The CDR3 is 15 residues long. Between the trimmed V and J ends, which lost 1 base and 7 bases, there was a span of 14 bases. This CDR3 reads CASSPRQTGQQPQHF. In nucleotides, the CDR3 is TGTGCCAGCTCACCACGGCAAACAGGTCAACAGCCCCAGCATTTT.

There are a few counts of this clone. The V call is TRBV10-1, the J call TRBJ2-3, with 9 bases fitting TRBD2. V dropped 2 bases and J dropped 2; count of bases not matched to a gene: 5. CDR1 is WNHNN and CDR2 is SYGVQD in the germline V gene (reference sequence). CDR3 length: 16 residues. In DNA form, the CDR3 reads TGCGCCAGCAGTGAGGTAGCGGGAGCAATCACAGATACGCAGTATTTT. It encodes CASSEVAGAITDTQYF.

This chain links TRBV19 with TRBJ1-5; 11 positions match TRBD1. Germline V lookup: CDR1 LNHDA, CDR2 SQIVND (reference sequence). J gave up 3 bases and V 3 bases, and 7 bases lay outside the gene matches. The CDR3 is made up of 17 amino acids. This chain's CDR3 is CASSIGTGGGYNQPQHF. The CDR3 DNA reads TGTGCCAGTAGTATCGGGACAGGGGGGGGGTACAATCAGCCCCAGCATTTT.

This clone came up a few times. The rearrangement joins TRBV5-1 to TRBJ1-3, with D possibly matching TRBD1 (5 bases). V dropped 4 bases and J dropped 0 bases, with 17 bases sitting between them. CDR1 and CDR2 from the germline V gene are SGHRS and YFSETQ. The CDR3 has 17 residues. The CDR3 spells CASSRGIGGYSGNTIYF. CDR3 in DNA: TGCGCCAGCAGCCGTGGTATCGGGGGGTACTCTGGAAACACCATATATTTT.